The entry below describes one T cell receptor beta chain. Its target is unknown. This sample stems from a study of shared clonotypes between healthy human individuals. Findings of the study overall: Shared across several donors were about 4.8% of the naive CD4 clonotypes. Naive subsets tended to show greater estimated richness than memory subsets. Non-shared clonotypes displayed generation probabilities falling below those of clonotypes present in all four donors.

The CDR3 consists of 13 residues. Looked up from germline, CDR1 is SGHTA and CDR2 is FQGTGA. The germline V and J ends were trimmed by 5 bases and 4 bases, with 8 bases remaining between them. Using immunoSEQ multiplex PCR, the repertoire was profiled, and TCRdb retains in-frame clones only, with some absent. The table lists about 1 million clones, about 80% of them singletons. The receptor's source is a man between 18 and 29 years old in good health. This chain uses TRBV7-3 with TRBJ2-2; possible D gene TRBD2, 5 bases. The specimen was memory CD4+ T cells sorted from blood. Stated subset: CD45RA-negative fraction. CDR3: CASSRGVTGELFF. In DNA form, the CDR3 reads TGTGCCAGCAGCCGGGGTGTCACCGGGGAGCTGTTTTTT.